This TCR beta chain was captured in a study of control samples from healthy donors and cancer patients. Libraries were prepared by immunoSEQ multiplex PCR; TCRdb keeps only in-frame clonotypes and omits some of them. The data hold some 200,000 clones, with 91% observed a single time. V shed 1 base, J shed 5 bases, and the junction held 4 bases outside the gene matches. Germline V lookup: CDR1 SGHDN, CDR2 FVKESK. There are 14 residues in the CDR3. The specimen was blood. This clonotype originated in a young woman in good health. The chain is built from TRBV14 and TRBJ1-1; TRBD1 matches at 7 bases. The CDR3 is CASSQAGGSTEAFF. The CDR3, as DNA: TGTGCCAGCAGCCAAGCAGGGGGGTCTACTGAAGCTTTCTTT.